This TCR beta chain came from a study of spatial heterogeneity in lung cancer. TCRdb reanalysed the 5' RACE reads using MiXCR and keeps one entry per CDR3 protein. The table shows 50,000 or so distinct CDR3 sequences, with approximately 12% occurring only once. Indicated time point: sample taken at primary tumor resection. Sequencing covered unsorted whole RNA taken from tumor, nontumor lung or frozen PBMC. This sequence originates from a female donor with early-stage non-small cell lung cancer. The starting material was PBMCs, obtained at surgery.

The CDR3 region is CAWSVKGSSGNTIYF. The DNA for the CDR3 is TGTGCCTGGAGTGTAAAGGGCAGCTCTGGAAACACCATATATTTT. The rearrangement links TRBV30 to TRBJ1-3; no clear D gene. The CDR3 extends over 15 amino acids. Trimming left V 0 bases short and J 0 bases short, with 9 bases between. The germline V gene encodes CDR1 GTSNPN and CDR2 SVGIG (reference sequence).